These 7 T cell receptor beta chains originate from one sample sequenced in a study of blood T cell repertoires in COVID-19. Measured with immunoSEQ multiplex PCR; TCRdb has only the in-frame clones, and not every one. Here the sample spans 200,000 to 300,000 clones, almost 85% being singletons. Sequenced: peripheral blood. Receptor source: a middle-aged man with COVID-19, enrolled during active disease.

V and J are TRBV28 and TRBJ1-1, with 7 bases that match TRBD1. There are 13 residues in the CDR3. V gave up 6 bases and J gave up 3 bases; unmatched junction bases: 4. Germline V CDR1 and CDR2: MDHEN, SYDVKM. The CDR3 nucleotides read TGTGCCAGCAGCACAGGGGCTCACACTGAAGCTTTCTTT. As protein: CASSTGAHTEAFF.

This clone was counted between two and nine times. V usage is TRBV11-3 and J usage is TRBJ2-2; 11 bases agree with TRBD1. V shed 4 bases, J shed 3 bases, and the junction held 1 base outside the gene matches. Per the germline V gene, CDR1 is SGHNT and CDR2 is YENEEA. The CDR3 is 15 residues long. In nucleotides, the CDR3 is TGTGCCAGCAGCTCGGACAGGGGGCACACCGGGGAGCTGTTTTTT. Protein: CASSSDRGHTGELFF.

About this clone itself: A read error may produce the germline difference seen at one junction end. This sequence joins TRBV5-4 and TRBJ2-3; 7 positions match TRBD2. The CDR3 contains 12 residues. Germline CDR1 SGHNT, CDR2 YYREEE (reference sequence). The DNA of the CDR3 is TGTGCCAGCAGCTTGGTAGGACTAGTCCAGAATTTT. Translation: CASSLVGLVQNF.

The chain has TRBV14 and TRBJ1-4, with 7 positions matching TRBD1. Germline V gives CDR1 SGHDN, CDR2 FVKESK. The trim removed 5 bases at V and 7 bases at J, leaving 10 bases unmatched. This CDR3 spans 15 amino acids. In DNA, the CDR3 is TGTGCCAGCAGCACTGCGGGACAGAGAGGTGAAAAACTGTTTTTT. It specifies CASSTAGQRGEKLFF.

CDR3 sequence (DNA): TGTGCCAGTATGGAAGGTAGGGGGCGATTGGATGAGCAGTTCTTC. The encoded protein is CASMEGRGRLDEQFF. The chain combines TRBV19 with TRBJ2-1; 7 nucleotides match TRBD1. This CDR3 is built from 15 residues. The J segment lost 8 bases and the V segment lost 7 bases, leaving 14 bases of the junction unmatched. Germline V lookup: CDR1 LNHDA, CDR2 SQIVND (reference sequence).

The chain recombines TRBV30 with TRBJ2-2; the match to TRBD2 covers 10 bases. This CDR3 spans 15 amino acids. Germline loops: CDR1 GTSNPN, CDR2 SVGIG (reference sequence). V was clipped by 2 bases and J by 4 bases; unmatched bases: 4. The DNA for the CDR3 is TGTGCCTGGAGTAGCGGGGGGGCTGGCACCGGGGAGCTGTTTTTT. This codes for CAWSSGGAGTGELFF.

V is TRBV2 and J is TRBJ1-5; D is possibly TRBD1 (5 bases). The CDR3 is 15 amino acids. Per the germline V gene, CDR1 is SNHLY and CDR2 is FYNNEI. Trimming removed 4 bases at V and 4 bases at J, with 14 bases between. CDR3 region: CASSAIVTVNQPQHF. The CDR3 DNA sequence: TGTGCCAGCAGTGCGATCGTGACAGTAAATCAGCCCCAGCATTTT.